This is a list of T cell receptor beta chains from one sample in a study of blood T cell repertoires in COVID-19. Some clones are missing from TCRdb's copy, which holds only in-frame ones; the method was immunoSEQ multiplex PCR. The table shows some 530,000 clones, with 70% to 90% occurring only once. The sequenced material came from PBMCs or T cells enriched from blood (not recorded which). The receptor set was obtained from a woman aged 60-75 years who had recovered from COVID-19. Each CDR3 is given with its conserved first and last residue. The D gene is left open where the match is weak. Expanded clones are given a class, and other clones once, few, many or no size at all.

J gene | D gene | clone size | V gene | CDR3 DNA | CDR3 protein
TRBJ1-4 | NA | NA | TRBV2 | TGTGCCAGCAGACTTCAGGGGCTGAATGAAAAACTGTTTTTT | CASRLQGLNEKLFF
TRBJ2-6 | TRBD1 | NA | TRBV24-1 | TGTGCCACCAGTGATCCCGGGACAGGTCCCTCTGGGGCCAACGTCCTGACTTTC | CATSDPGTGPSGANVLTF
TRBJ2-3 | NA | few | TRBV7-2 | TGTGCCAGCAGCTTATTAGGGGGGAGGGCAGATACGCAGTATTTT | CASSLLGGRADTQYF
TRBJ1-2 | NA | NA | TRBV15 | TGTGCCACCCGCGGGGGGAAAAGCGGGGACGCTACTAACTATGGCTACACCTTC | CATRGGKSGDATNYGYTF
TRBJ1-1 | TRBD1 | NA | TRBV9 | TGTGCCAGCAGCGGCGGTGAGACAGGGCTGGAAACTGAAGCTTTCTTT | CASSGGETGLETEAFF
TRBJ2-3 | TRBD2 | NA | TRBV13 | TGTGCCAGCAGCCTCCGGGGGGGGAACACAGATACGCAGTATTTT | CASSLRGGNTDTQYF
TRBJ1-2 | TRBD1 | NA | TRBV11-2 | TGTGCCAGCAGCCTCACAGGGGGCGAGGGCTACACCTTC | CASSLTGGEGYTF
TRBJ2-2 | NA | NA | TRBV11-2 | TGTGCCAGCAGCTTAGAGGCCGGGCGGGGCGGGGAGCTGTTTTTT | CASSLEAGRGGELFF
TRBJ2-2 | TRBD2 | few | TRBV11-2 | TGTGCCAGCAGCCGGACTAGCGGGGGGGCAATGGCCGGGGAGCTGTTTTTT | CASSRTSGGAMAGELFF
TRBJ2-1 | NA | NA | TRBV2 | TGTGCCAGCGGAGGATACAATGAGCAGTTCTTC | CASGGYNEQFF
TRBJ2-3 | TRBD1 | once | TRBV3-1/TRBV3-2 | TGTGCCAGCAGCCTGCGGACAGGGACAGATACGCAGTATTTT | CASSLRTGTDTQYF
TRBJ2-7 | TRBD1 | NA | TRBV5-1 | TGCGCCAGCAGCCGAGCTGGACAGGGGGCTTCCTACGAGCAGTACTTC | CASSRAGQGASYEQYF
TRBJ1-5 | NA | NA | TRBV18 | TGTGCCAGCTCACCACTAACACCAAGCAATCAGCCCCAGCATTTT | CASSPLTPSNQPQHF
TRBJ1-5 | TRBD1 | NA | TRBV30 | TGTGCCTGGAGTGTACCCACGACAGGGGTCGGGCAGCCCCAGCATTTT | CAWSVPTTGVGQPQHF
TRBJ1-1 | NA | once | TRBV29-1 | TGCAGCGTTGATCTCCCCCGGGGAGACACTGAAGCTTTCTTT | CSVDLPRGDTEAFF
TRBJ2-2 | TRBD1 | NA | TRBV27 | TGTGCCAGCAGTTTGGGACAGGGCGGGTCCGGGGAGCTGTTTTTT | CASSLGQGGSGELFF
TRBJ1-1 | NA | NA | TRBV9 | TGTGCCAGCAGCCAAGGTCGGGGGACTGAAGCTTTCTTT | CASSQGRGTEAFF
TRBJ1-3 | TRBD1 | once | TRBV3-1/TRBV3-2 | TGTGCCAGCAGCGGGGACAGGGGGCCGAACACCATATATTTT | CASSGDRGPNTIYF